These 15 T cell receptor beta chains were sequenced from one sample in a study of blood T cell repertoires in COVID-19. TCRdb keeps only in-frame clones here, not all; method: immunoSEQ multiplex PCR. This table holds approximately 150,000 clones, roughly 82% found once. Sequenced: peripheral blood. The source of these receptors is a human donor with acute or convalescent COVID-19. The donor label of this sample is uncertain.

The chain uses TRBV5-5 and TRBJ2-1; 8 bases map to TRBD2. V shed 7 bases and J 8 bases; nucleotides not matched to a gene: 14. Germline V gene sequence: CDR1 SGHKS, CDR2 YYEKEE (reference sequence). This CDR3 contains 15 residues. The CDR3 nucleotides read TGTGCCAGCGCGCTCCGGGCCGCGGGGGGTGATGAGCAGTTCTTC. This codes for CASALRAAGGDEQFF.

The chain links TRBV19 to TRBJ1-1, with 8 bases matching TRBD1. The CDR3 runs 14 residues. The germline CDR1 and CDR2 sequences are LNHDA and SQIVND (reference sequence). Germline trimming cut 8 bases from V and 1 base from J; bases unmatched to any gene: 6. The CDR3 sequence: CASLDRGGNTEAFF. In DNA, the CDR3 is TGTGCCAGTCTCGACAGGGGAGGGAACACTGAAGCTTTCTTT. Full variable domain (rest looked up from reference TRBV19 and TRBJ1-1): DGGITQSPKYLFRKEGQNVTLSCEQNLNHDAMYWYRQDPGQGLRLIYYSQIVNDFQKGDIAEGYSVSREKKESFPLTVTSAQKNPTAFYLCASLDRGGNTEAFFGQGTRLTVV.

This chain uses TRBV10-3 with TRBJ1-1; D is perhaps TRBD1 (6 bases). The CDR3 is made up of 13 amino acids. Trimming removed 6 bases from V and 4 bases from J, with 12 bases in between. CDR1 and CDR2 from the germline V gene are ENHRY and SYGVKD. CDR3 protein: CAIRGGGGTEAFF. In DNA form, the CDR3 reads TGTGCCATCAGGGGGGGAGGGGGCACTGAAGCTTTCTTT.

The chain links TRBV19 to TRBJ2-6; D is perhaps TRBD2 (5 bases). The germline gives CDR1 LNHDA, CDR2 SQIVND (reference sequence). V shed 7 bases and J shed 0 bases, with 10 bases lying between them. CDR3 length equals 15 residues. The CDR3: CASTSGNSGANVLTF. The CDR3 DNA reads TGTGCCAGTACTTCCGGGAACTCTGGGGCCAACGTCCTGACTTTC.

In this sample, this clone turned up a few times. V and J are TRBV29-1 and TRBJ2-5; no reliable D call. V was trimmed by 3 bases and J by 9 bases, leaving 8 bases between them. This CDR3 is 10 amino acids long. Germline assignment: CDR1 SQVTM and CDR2 ANQGSEA. Written as DNA, the CDR3 is TGCAGCGTTGACTCGAAGCCCCAGTACTTC. Protein product: CSVDSKPQYF.

The chain links TRBV30 to TRBJ1-1; unclear D gene. Germline CDR1 reads GTSNPN; CDR2 reads SVGIG (reference sequence). This CDR3 has 15 residues. V was cut by 2 bases and J by 0 bases, with 13 bases left in between. The CDR3 DNA reads as TGTGCCTGGAGTTCCTATACAGAGATGAACACTGAAGCTTTCTTT. It is translated as CAWSSYTEMNTEAFF.

The gene calls are TRBV5-4 and TRBJ2-1; TRBD1 might be the D (6 bases). Germline values: CDR1 SGHNT, CDR2 YYREEE (reference sequence). The V and J ends lost 4 bases and 5 bases respectively, with 19 bases between them. The CDR3 runs to 16 residues. CDR3 bases: TGTGCCAGCAGCCTTGGACAGTCTCAATTAAACAATGAGCAGTTCTTC. Translated, it gives CASSLGQSQLNNEQFF.

This rearrangement joins TRBV12-5 to TRBJ2-5; TRBD1 is a possible D gene (6 bases). In germline, CDR1 is LGHNT, CDR2 FRNRAP. V shed 3 bases and J shed 1 base, with 21 bases lying between them. The length of the CDR3 is 18 residues. The chain's CDR3 is CASGFYPGDTISQETQYF. The CDR3 DNA reads as TGTGCTAGTGGTTTCTACCCCGGGGACACTATCAGCCAAGAGACCCAGTACTTC.

This clone was counted a single time. This chain connects TRBV3-1 (or the pseudogene TRBV3-2) to TRBJ1-4; TRBD1 matches at 7 bases. Unmatched junction bases numbered 4, after V lost 3 bases and J lost 3 bases. Germline V lookup: CDR1 LGHDT, CDR2 YNNKEL (reference sequence). The CDR3 is made up of 15 amino acids. CDR3 in DNA: TGTGCCAGCAGCCAGAGGACAGGAGCTAATGAAAAACTGTTTTTT. It is translated as CASSQRTGANEKLFF.

The rearrangement joins TRBV5-1 to TRBJ2-5; the match to TRBD2 covers 11 bases. Germline V CDR1 and CDR2: SGHRS, YFSETQ. J gave up 4 bases and V 4 bases, and 9 bases lay outside the gene matches. The CDR3 totals 16 residues. CDR3: CASSPQGLAAGETQYF. CDR3 sequence (DNA): TGCGCCAGCAGCCCCCAGGGACTAGCGGCAGGAGAGACCCAGTACTTC.

The chain has TRBV25-1 and TRBJ1-2, with 9 bases identical to TRBD1. The J segment lost 9 bases and the V segment lost 6 bases, leaving 11 bases of the junction unmatched. The CDR3 loop spans 14 amino acids. CDR1 is MGHDK, CDR2 SYGVNS, per germline. The CDR3 region is CASRGQGWSGSYTF. CDR3 nucleotides: TGTGCCAGCAGGGGACAGGGATGGTCGGGGAGCTACACCTTC.

This rearrangement joins TRBV20-1 to TRBJ1-2, with 7 bases lining up with TRBD1. J lost 3 bases, V lost 4 bases, and 2 bases had no gene match. CDR3 length: 12 residues. The germline V gene encodes CDR1 DFQATT and CDR2 SNEGSKA (reference sequence). CDR3 sequence: CSAIDRDYGYTF. The CDR3 coding sequence is TGCAGTGCTATTGACAGGGACTATGGCTACACCTTC.

The V call is TRBV6-5, the J call TRBJ1-4; 8 bases map to TRBD1. This CDR3 spans 13 amino acids. With 7 bases clipped from V and 8 bases from J, the junction kept 6 bases outside the gene matches. Germline V gene data show CDR1 as MNHEY and CDR2 as SVGAGI. CDR3 nucleotides: TGTGCCAGCACAGGGGGCGAGAGGGAAAAACTGTTTTTT. Its translation: CASTGGEREKLFF.

This chain links TRBV5-1 with TRBJ1-1; 7 bases are a match to TRBD1. J was trimmed by 0 bases and V by 1 base; bases with no gene match: 6. In germline, CDR1 is SGHRS, CDR2 YFSETQ. This CDR3 comprises 16 residues. CDR3 residues: CASSLSLQGMNTEAFF. The CDR3 DNA reads as TGCGCCAGCAGCTTGTCCCTACAGGGGATGAACACTGAAGCTTTCTTT.

This clone was seen a single time. V is TRBV4-2 and J is TRBJ1-2; D possibly corresponds to TRBD1 (5 bases). Per germline, CDR1 LGHNA and CDR2 YNFKEQ. V shed 1 base and J shed 7 bases, with 10 bases lying between them. The CDR3 is 13 residues long. CDR3 nucleotide sequence: TGTGCCAGCAGCCAAGGAGGGGACTCTGGCTACACCTTC. As protein: CASSQGGDSGYTF.